A selection of T cell receptor beta chains follows, all from one sample in a study of graft-versus-host responses after intestinal transplantation. The data were produced by immunoSEQ multiplex PCR, yet TCRdb's version contains in-frame clones alone and is incomplete. The top ten clones hold over 0.45% of a sample with under 85,000 clones, 90% to 95% of them seen once. No antigens are known for them. Sequenced material: unstimulated CD8+ T cells sorted from spleen or lymph node cells, taken before intestinal transplant. Every receptor here comes from a human donor who received an intestinal transplant. CDR3s include the opening cysteine and the closing phenylalanine or tryptophan. D genes are given only for firm matches. Only some rows state a clone size, as once, few, many or a class for expanded clones.

J | V | D | size | DNA | CDR3
TRBJ2-1 | TRBV28 | NA | NA | TGTGCCAGCAGTCGGGACTCAAGTCCCTACAATGAGCAGTTCTTC | CASSRDSSPYNEQFF
TRBJ1-1 | TRBV6-6 | NA | NA | TGTGCCAGCAGTGACGAATGGAACACTGAAGCTTTCTTT | CASSDEWNTEAFF
TRBJ2-3 | TRBV4-1 | NA | NA | TGCGCCAGCAGCACCATGGAAAATACGCAGTATTTT | CASSTMENTQYF
TRBJ1-2 | TRBV4-1 | TRBD1 | few | TGCGCCAGCAGCCTCCAGGGGGCTGGGGGCTACACCTTC | CASSLQGAGGYTF
TRBJ2-1 | TRBV5-6 | TRBD1 | NA | TGTGCCAGCAGCCTGGGACAGGGGGCGATACCATACAATGAGCAGTTCTTC | CASSLGQGAIPYNEQFF
TRBJ2-5 | TRBV28 | TRBD1 | NA | TGTGCCAGCAGTTTTCTTGACAGGGCTCGAGGAGAGACCCAGTACTTC | CASSFLDRARGETQYF
TRBJ2-1 | TRBV9 | TRBD2 | NA | TGTGCCAGCAGCGTAGCTGGTAGCGGGAGGGGGGGCCCAGGCTACAATGAGCAGTTCTTC | CASSVAGSGRGGPGYNEQFF
TRBJ2-3 | TRBV7-9 | NA | NA | TGTGCCACCGAAAGGGATACGCAGTATTTT | CATERDTQYF
TRBJ2-1 | TRBV19 | TRBD1 | NA | TGTGCCAGTAGTATCGGGACAGGGGGGATCAATGAGCAGTTCTTC | CASSIGTGGINEQFF
TRBJ2-7 | TRBV6-1 | TRBD1 | once | TGTGCCACCCCCCGGGGACAGGACCCCTACGAGCAGTACTTC | CATPRGQDPYEQYF
TRBJ2-7 | TRBV6-5 | NA | NA | TGTGCCAGCAGTGAGGACGGACTCTACGAGCAGTACTTC | CASSEDGLYEQYF
TRBJ2-5 | TRBV29-1 | NA | NA | TGCAGCGCCCACAGGGTGAAGACCCAGTACTTC | CSAHRVKTQYF
TRBJ1-1 | TRBV5-6 | NA | NA | TGTGCCAGCACCCTTAGGGAGGTCGCTGAAGCTTTCTTT | CASTLREVAEAFF
TRBJ1-2 | TRBV12-2 | NA | NA | TGTGCAAGTCGCGCTTCAAGGGGGATAAACTATGGCTACACCTTC | CASRASRGINYGYTF
TRBJ2-3 | TRBV7-9 | TRBD2 | NA | TGTGCCAGCAGCTTGTCTACTAGCGGGAGGAAGACAGATACGCAGTATTTT | CASSLSTSGRKTDTQYF
TRBJ2-1 | TRBV5-1 | NA | NA | TGCGCCAGCAGCTTGTGGAATGAGCAGTTCTTC | CASSLWNEQFF
TRBJ2-1 | TRBV5-5 | NA | NA | TGTGCCAGCAGCGTTGGACAACAGCCCTCCTACTACAATGAGCAGTTCTTC | CASSVGQQPSYYNEQFF
TRBJ2-7 | TRBV15 | NA | NA | TGTGCCACCAGCAGGCGGGACAGTAGGTACGAGCAGTACTTC | CATSRRDSRYEQYF
TRBJ2-1 | TRBV27 | NA | once | TGTGCCAGCAGCCGCAACCCCGGCTACAATGAGCAGTTCTTC | CASSRNPGYNEQFF
TRBJ2-1 | TRBV27 | NA | NA | TGTGCCAGCAGCCCCACTAGCACGGGCAATGAGCAGTTCTTC | CASSPTSTGNEQFF
TRBJ2-7 | TRBV7-6 | NA | NA | TGTGCCAGCACTCTTGGGGGGCTCAACGAGCAGTACTTC | CASTLGGLNEQYF
TRBJ1-1 | TRBV29-1 | TRBD1 | NA | TGCAGCGTTGATTTGCGGCAACAGGGGAATTTGGGGATCACTGAAGCTTTCTTT | CSVDLRQQGNLGITEAFF
TRBJ1-5 | TRBV6-5 | NA | NA | TGTGCCAGCAGTCAGGGTATCCGCTCAGGTCAGCCCCAGCATTTT | CASSQGIRSGQPQHF
TRBJ1-1 | TRBV7-6 | NA | NA | TGTGCCAGCAGCTTAGAGTCAGTGTCCGGACTTGGGAACACTGAAGCTTTCTTT | CASSLESVSGLGNTEAFF
TRBJ1-2 | TRBV5-4 | NA | NA | TGTGCCAGCAGCTTGGCCTTTCGGGACCACATCTATGGCTACACCTTC | CASSLAFRDHIYGYTF
TRBJ2-7 | TRBV28 | TRBD1 | NA | TGTGCCAGCAGCCCCACAGGGGGCCAATCCTACGAGCAGTACTTC | CASSPTGGQSYEQYF
TRBJ1-1 | TRBV4-2 | NA | NA | TGTGCCAGCAGCAGAACCGGGACATCAAATTCTGAAGCTTTCTTT | CASSRTGTSNSEAFF
TRBJ2-5 | TRBV9 | NA | NA | TGTGCCAGCAGCGTAGAAGGGACACCACAAGAGACCCAGTACTTC | CASSVEGTPQETQYF
TRBJ2-1 | TRBV28 | NA | NA | TGTGCCAGCAGTTTAAACCCCTCCCAATATACCCCCTCCTACAATGAGCAGTTCTTC | CASSLNPSQYTPSYNEQFF
TRBJ1-5 | TRBV5-6 | NA | NA | TGTGCCAGCACCACCTTAGGGGGGGAACAGCCCCAGCATTTT | CASTTLGGEQPQHF
TRBJ2-7 | TRBV27 | TRBD2 | once | TGTGCCAGCAGCTCGGGGGGGTACTCCTACGAGCAGTACTTC | CASSSGGYSYEQYF
TRBJ1-4 | TRBV9 | NA | NA | TGTGCCAGCAGCGTATCGACAGGTGAGGGTGAAAAACTGTTTTTT | CASSVSTGEGEKLFF
TRBJ1-3 | TRBV4-1 | NA | NA | TGCGCCAGCAGCCAAGATATCCCGGACAGTTCCTCTGGAAACACCATATATTTT | CASSQDIPDSSSGNTIYF
TRBJ1-1 | TRBV6-6 | TRBD1 | NA | TGTGCCAGCAGTTACTATTGGACAGGTTTTAACACTGAAGCTTTCTTT | CASSYYWTGFNTEAFF
TRBJ2-3 | TRBV6-6 | NA | NA | TGTGCCAGCAGTTATGCAGATACGCAGTATTTT | CASSYADTQYF
TRBJ2-7 | TRBV6-6 | NA | NA | TGTGCCAGCAGTTACTCGACCAGCCAGCCCTACGAGCAGTACTTC | CASSYSTSQPYEQYF
TRBJ2-3 | TRBV27 | TRBD2 | NA | TGTGCCAGCATATTTGATGGGACAGATAACGGGACTAGCGGAGATACGCAGTATTTT | CASIFDGTDNGTSGDTQYF
TRBJ2-7 | TRBV5-4 | TRBD2 | NA | TGTGCCAGCAGCTTGGCCGTGGGGGGGGACGAGCAGTACTTC | CASSLAVGGDEQYF
TRBJ1-5 | TRBV27 | NA | NA | TGTGCCAGCAGCTTAAAAGGGGGCAATCAGCCCCAGCATTTT | CASSLKGGNQPQHF
TRBJ2-1 | TRBV5-5 | NA | NA | TGTGCCAGCAGCGAAATGACAGGTAGCTCCTACAATGAGCAGTTCTTC | CASSEMTGSSYNEQFF
TRBJ1-1 | TRBV2 | TRBD1 | NA | TGTGCCAGCAGCTCCGGGACAGGGGACCCCTCGAGCACTGAAGCTTTCTTT | CASSSGTGDPSSTEAFF